Below are 18 T cell receptor beta chains sequenced from a single sample in a study of identical twins. TCRdb itself ran the 5' RACE reads through MiXCR, one entry per CDR3 protein. Among hundreds of thousands of distinct CDR3 sequences listed, approximately 13% were seen once. In addition, the sample was reused for a study of yellow fever vaccine responses in identical twins.

The sequenced material came from CD8+ T cells sorted from blood. The source is a woman in her late teens or twenties in good health.

This clonotype was seen a handful of times. The chain recombines TRBV5-1 with TRBJ1-1; 7 bases agree with TRBD1. Germline-derived CDR1 and CDR2 are SGHRS and YFSETQ. The V gene end was trimmed by 6 bases and the J gene end by 4 bases; junction bases not matched to a gene: 0. The CDR3 is made up of 11 amino acids. Here the CDR3 reads CASNRGTEAFF. Written as DNA, the CDR3 is TGCGCCAGCAACAGGGGCACTGAAGCTTTCTTT.

J is TRBJ2-2 and V is TRBV7-8; D may be TRBD1 (6 bases). Looked up from germline, CDR1 is SGHVS and CDR2 is FQNEAQ. V lost 1 base to trimming and J lost 5 bases, with 17 bases between them. CDR3 length: 17 residues. The CDR3 bases are TGTGCCAGCAGCTTAGAATACTCTGGGGGCCCAACCGGGGAGCTGTTTTTT. Its translation is CASSLEYSGGPTGELFF. The full variable domain, completed using reference TRBV7-8 and TRBJ2-2, is GAGVSQSPRYKVAKRGQDVALRCDPISGHVSLFWYQQALGQGPEFLTYFQNEAQLDKSGLPSDRFFAERPEGSVSTLKIQRTQQEDSAVYLCASSLEYSGGPTGELFFGEGSRLTVL.

In nucleotides, the CDR3 is TGTGCCAGCAGTTTCGGTACAGGGGATACCGGGGAGCTGTTTTTT. It specifies CASSFGTGDTGELFF. The chain employs TRBV28 and TRBJ2-2; 7 bases map to TRBD1. With V trimmed by 3 bases and J by 5 bases, 6 bases remained unmatched. The CDR3 loop spans 15 amino acids. CDR1 MDHEN and CDR2 SYDVKM come from the germline V gene.

Only a few counts were recorded for this clonotype. The J gene is TRBJ1-1, the V gene TRBV4-1, with a tentative D call TRBD1 (6 bases). The CDR3 has 14 residues. Per the germline V gene, CDR1 is MGHRA and CDR2 is YSYEKL. Trimming left V 0 bases short and J 5 bases short, with 10 bases between. CDR3 loop: CASSQESGATEAFF. CDR3 nucleotides: TGCGCCAGCAGCCAAGAGTCGGGGGCGACTGAAGCTTTCTTT.

This clonotype has just a few counts. The chain carries TRBV12-3 or TRBV12-4 and TRBJ2-1; 7 positions agree with TRBD1. The V segment lost 6 bases and the J segment 6 bases; nucleotides outside the gene matches: 8. The CDR3 loop spans 14 amino acids. The CDR3 sequence is CASSYGTVGNEQFF. CDR3 bases: TGTGCCAGCAGCTACGGGACAGTCGGCAATGAGCAGTTCTTC.

This sequence joins TRBV6-5 and TRBJ2-3, with 12 nucleotides matching TRBD2. From germline, CDR1 is MNHEY and CDR2 SVGAGI. V was pared by 4 bases and J by 5 bases, with 10 bases of the junction left unmatched. CDR3 length: 17 amino acids. As DNA, the CDR3 is TGTGCCAGCAGTTCGGGCCTAGCGGGAGGGCCTAAAGATACGCAGTATTTT. Amino acid sequence: CASSSGLAGGPKDTQYF.

This clonotype occurred a few times. In nucleotides, the CDR3 is TGTGCCAGCGAGTTAAACCTAGCGGGAGACTCCTACGAGCAGTACTTC. It yields the protein CASELNLAGDSYEQYF. The V and J genes are TRBV2 and TRBJ2-7, with 10 bases identical to TRBD2. This CDR3 comprises 16 residues. The junction had 10 bases not matched to a gene; V was cut back by 8 bases and J by 0 bases. Per germline, CDR1 SNHLY and CDR2 FYNNEI.

This chain uses TRBV9 with TRBJ2-2, with 9 bases identical to TRBD2. The CDR3 has 17 amino acids. V was pared by 0 bases and J by 2 bases, with 5 bases of the junction left unmatched. CDR1 is SGDLS, CDR2 YYNGEE, per germline. This CDR3 is CASSVALSGGNTGELFF. The CDR3 DNA is TGTGCCAGCAGCGTAGCTCTTAGCGGGGGAAACACCGGGGAGCTGTTTTTT.

The chain combines TRBV5-5 with TRBJ2-7; 7 bases match TRBD1. The CDR3 length is 12 residues. Trimming at V came to 4 bases and at J to 7 bases, leaving 5 bases not matched to a gene. CDR1 and CDR2 (germline): SGHKS, YYEKEE (reference sequence). DNA of the CDR3: TGTGCCAGCAGCAAGACAGGGTGGGAGCAGTACTTC. This gives the protein CASSKTGWEQYF.

The table lists this clonotype with a few counts. The V call is TRBV7-9, the J call TRBJ1-4; no clear D. Germline CDR1 SEHNR, CDR2 FQNEAQ (reference sequence). Trimming took 6 bases from V and 0 from J, leaving 11 bases between them. This CDR3 is built from 15 residues. The CDR3 sequence is CASRPEGATNEKLFF. For the CDR3, the DNA is TGTGCCAGCAGGCCCGAGGGTGCAACTAATGAAAAACTGTTTTTT.

The chain joins TRBV6-1 to TRBJ2-1, with 9 bases lining up with TRBD2. CDR1 is MNHNS, CDR2 SASEGT, per germline. This CDR3 comprises 16 residues. V shed 4 bases and J 7 bases; nucleotides not matched to a gene: 11. CDR3 sequence: CASSGIVAGAGNEQFF. In DNA, the CDR3 is TGTGCCAGCAGTGGAATAGTAGCGGGAGCGGGAAATGAGCAGTTCTTC.

The J gene is TRBJ2-1, the V gene TRBV10-2, with TRBD1 identical over 7 bases. V shed 10 bases, J shed 5 bases, and the junction held 14 bases outside the gene matches. CDR1 and CDR2 from the germline V gene are WSHSY and SAAADI. CDR3 length: 15 amino acids. CDR3 residues: CATILIRDSNNEQFF. The CDR3 DNA reads TGCGCCACCATCCTTATCCGGGACAGCAACAATGAGCAGTTCTTC.

This clonotype was observed a handful of times. CDR3: CASSPPGGREYEQYF. DNA of the CDR3: TGTGCCAGCAGCCCCCCGGGGGGGCGGGAGTACGAGCAGTACTTC. V usage is TRBV9 and J usage is TRBJ2-7; 8 bases line up with TRBD2. V lost 4 bases and J lost 4; bases outside the gene matches: 10. Germline-derived CDR1 and CDR2 are SGDLS and YYNGEE. The CDR3 has 15 residues.

This clonotype was detected many times. This sequence joins TRBV5-1 and TRBJ1-1; D call uncertain. The V end lost 0 bases, the J end lost 1 base, and 10 bases lay between the germline ends. CDR1 and CDR2 from the germline V gene are SGHRS and YFSETQ. This CDR3 is 15 amino acids long. The chain's CDR3 is CASSLVGLGNTEAFF. The CDR3, as DNA: TGCGCCAGCAGCTTGGTGGGGTTGGGGAACACTGAAGCTTTCTTT.

This clonotype was found a few times. This chain uses TRBV13 with TRBJ2-1; tentative D call: TRBD2 (6 bases). This CDR3 is built from 14 residues. Germline V gene lookup returns CDR1 PRHDT and CDR2 FYEKMQ (reference sequence). Trimming removed 8 bases from V and 5 bases from J, with 16 bases in between. The CDR3, as DNA: TGTGCCAGCCGCCAGGAGGGCCTAAACAATGAGCAGTTCTTC. Its translation: CASRQEGLNNEQFF.

The chain employs TRBV7-8 and TRBJ1-1, with D possibly being TRBD1 (6 bases). The ends were cut back, 4 bases at V and 5 bases at J, with 14 bases in the middle. This CDR3 has 14 amino acids. Germline CDR1 is SGHVS and CDR2 is FQNEAQ. CDR3 sequence (DNA): TGTGCCAGCAGCTCACGCCGGACAGATACTGAAGCTTTCTTT. This gives the protein CASSSRRTDTEAFF.

For the CDR3, the DNA is TGCAGTGCTAGAAGGAGGAATACAAACACCATATATTTT. Its protein is CSARRRNTNTIYF. The genes are TRBV20-1 and TRBJ1-3, with unresolved D. The CDR3 loop spans 13 amino acids. Germline lookup yields CDR1 DFQATT and CDR2 SNEGSKA (reference sequence). Trimming took off 2 bases at V and 6 bases at J, with 11 bases between the two ends.

This clonotype was picked up a small number of times. The V and J genes are TRBV9 and TRBJ2-2, with TRBD1 as a possible D gene (5 bases). Trimming removed 0 bases from V and 5 bases from J, with 23 bases in between. The germline V gene encodes CDR1 SGDLS and CDR2 YYNGEE. The CDR3 length is 19 residues. The CDR3 loop reads CASSVEEETAPMGTGELFF. CDR3 sequence (DNA): TGTGCCAGCAGCGTAGAGGAAGAGACAGCACCAATGGGGACCGGGGAGCTGTTTTTT.